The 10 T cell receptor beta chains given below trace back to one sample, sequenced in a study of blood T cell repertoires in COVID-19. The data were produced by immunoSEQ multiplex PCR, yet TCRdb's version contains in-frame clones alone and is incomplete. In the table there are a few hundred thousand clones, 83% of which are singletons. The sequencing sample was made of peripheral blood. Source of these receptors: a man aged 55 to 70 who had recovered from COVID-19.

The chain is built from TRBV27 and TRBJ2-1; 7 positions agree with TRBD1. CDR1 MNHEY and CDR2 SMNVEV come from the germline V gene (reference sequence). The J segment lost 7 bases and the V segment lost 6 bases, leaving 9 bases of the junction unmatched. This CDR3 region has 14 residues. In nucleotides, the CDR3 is TGTGCCAGCAGGGAACAAACAGGGGTGAATGAGCAGTTCTTC. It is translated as CASREQTGVNEQFF.

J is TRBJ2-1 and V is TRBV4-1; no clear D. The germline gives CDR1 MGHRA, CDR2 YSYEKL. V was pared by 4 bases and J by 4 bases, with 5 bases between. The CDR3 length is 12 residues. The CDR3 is CASSPQYNEQFF. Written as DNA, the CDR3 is TGCGCCAGCAGCCCCCAGTACAATGAGCAGTTCTTC.

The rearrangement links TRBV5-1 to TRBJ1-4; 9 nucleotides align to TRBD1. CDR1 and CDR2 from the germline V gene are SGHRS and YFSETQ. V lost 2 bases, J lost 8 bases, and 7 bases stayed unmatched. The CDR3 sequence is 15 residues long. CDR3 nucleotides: TGCGCCAGCAGCTTCGGGGGACAGGGAGGCGAAAAACTGTTTTTT. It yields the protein CASSFGGQGGEKLFF.

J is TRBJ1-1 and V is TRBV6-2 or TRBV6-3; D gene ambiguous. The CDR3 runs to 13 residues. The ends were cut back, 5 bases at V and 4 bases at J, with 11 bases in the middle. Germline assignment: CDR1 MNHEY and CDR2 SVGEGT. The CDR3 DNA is TGTGCCAGCAGTGACGGAGCTGGCACTGAAGCTTTCTTT. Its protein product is CASSDGAGTEAFF.

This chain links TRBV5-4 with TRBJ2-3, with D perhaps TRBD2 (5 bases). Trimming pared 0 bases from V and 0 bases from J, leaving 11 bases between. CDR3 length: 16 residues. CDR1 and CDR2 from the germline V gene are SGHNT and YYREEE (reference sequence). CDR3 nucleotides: TGTGCCAGCAGCTTGGATCCGGGAAAGAGCACAGATACGCAGTATTTT. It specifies CASSLDPGKSTDTQYF.

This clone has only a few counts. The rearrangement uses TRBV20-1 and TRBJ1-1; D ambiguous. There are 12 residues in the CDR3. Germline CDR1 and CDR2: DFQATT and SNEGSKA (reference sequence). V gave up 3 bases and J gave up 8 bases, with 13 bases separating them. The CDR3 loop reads CSASAMAGEAFF. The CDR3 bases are TGCAGTGCTAGTGCGATGGCGGGGGAAGCTTTCTTT.

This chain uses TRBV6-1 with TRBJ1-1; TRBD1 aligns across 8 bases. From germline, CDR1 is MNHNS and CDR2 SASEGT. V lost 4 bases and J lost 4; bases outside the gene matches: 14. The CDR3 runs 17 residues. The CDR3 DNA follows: TGTGCCAGCAGTGTGCGGTTTGGGGACAGGACCTTCACTGAAGCTTTCTTT. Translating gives CASSVRFGDRTFTEAFF.

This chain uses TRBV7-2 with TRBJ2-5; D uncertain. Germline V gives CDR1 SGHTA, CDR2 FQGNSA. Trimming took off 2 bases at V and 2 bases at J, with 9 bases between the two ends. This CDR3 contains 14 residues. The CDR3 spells CASSLLAGQETQYF. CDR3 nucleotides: TGTGCCAGCAGCTTATTGGCTGGTCAAGAGACCCAGTACTTC.

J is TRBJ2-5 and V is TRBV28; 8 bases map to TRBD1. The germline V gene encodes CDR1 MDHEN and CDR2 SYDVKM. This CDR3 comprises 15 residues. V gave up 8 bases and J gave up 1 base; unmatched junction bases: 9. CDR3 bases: TGTGCCAGCCAAGGACAGGGCACGATCCAAGAGACCCAGTACTTC. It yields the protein CASQGQGTIQETQYF.

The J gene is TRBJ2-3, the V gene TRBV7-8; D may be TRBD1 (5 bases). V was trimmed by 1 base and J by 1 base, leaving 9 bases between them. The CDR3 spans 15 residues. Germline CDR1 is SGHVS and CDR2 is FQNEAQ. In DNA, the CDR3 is TGTGCCAGCAGCTTAGGGATAGGGGGCACAGATACGCAGTATTTT. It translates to CASSLGIGGTDTQYF.